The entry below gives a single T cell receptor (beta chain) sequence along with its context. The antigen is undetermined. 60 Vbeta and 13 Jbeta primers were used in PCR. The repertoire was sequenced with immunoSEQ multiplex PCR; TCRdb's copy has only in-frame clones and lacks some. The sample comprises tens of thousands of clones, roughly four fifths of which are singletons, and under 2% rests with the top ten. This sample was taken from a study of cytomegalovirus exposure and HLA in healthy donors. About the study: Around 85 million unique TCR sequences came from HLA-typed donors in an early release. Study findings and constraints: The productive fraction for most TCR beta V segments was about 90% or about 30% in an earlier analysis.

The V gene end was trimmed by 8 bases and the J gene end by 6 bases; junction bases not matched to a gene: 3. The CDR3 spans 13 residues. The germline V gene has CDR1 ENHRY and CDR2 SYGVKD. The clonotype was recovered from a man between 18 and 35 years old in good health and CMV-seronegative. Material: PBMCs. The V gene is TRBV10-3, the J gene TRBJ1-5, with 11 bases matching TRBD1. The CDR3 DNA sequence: TGTGCCATCTGGACAGGGGGCGGTCAGCCCCAGCATTTT. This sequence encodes CAIWTGGGQPQHF.